Following are 17 T cell receptor beta chains from one sample sequenced in a study of blood T cell repertoires in COVID-19. Only in-frame clones appear in the TCRdb table, and some are missing; sequencing was by immunoSEQ multiplex PCR. Of 350,000 to 450,000 clones in the sample, around 89% are singletons; the top ten hold more than 1%. Sequenced sample: peripheral blood. The receptors come from a man aged 40-55 years with acute or convalescent COVID-19.

This clone was counted between two and nine times. The CDR3 DNA reads as TGTGCCAGCAGCGTAGACAGGGGACGCTATGGCTACACCTTC. It yields the protein CASSVDRGRYGYTF. The rearrangement joins TRBV9 to TRBJ1-2, with TRBD1 matching 7 bases. The CDR3 runs 14 residues. Germline trimming cut 0 bases from V and 4 bases from J; bases unmatched to any gene: 3. The germline gives CDR1 SGDLS, CDR2 YYNGEE. The complete variable domain, with remaining parts taken from reference TRBV9 and TRBJ1-2, reads DSGVTQTPKHLITATGQRVTLRCSPRSGDLSVYWYQQSLDQGLQFLIQYYNGEERAKGNILERFSAQQFPDLHSELNLSSLELGDSALYFCASSVDRGRYGYTFGSGTRLTVV.

This clone was observed once. This sequence joins TRBV7-8 and TRBJ1-5, with TRBD1 as a possible D gene (6 bases). Trimming shortened V by 0 bases and J by 4 bases, and 16 bases separated the two germline ends. The CDR3 has 17 residues. Germline CDR1 SGHVS, CDR2 FQNEAQ. The CDR3 sequence is CASSLARGNPDNQPQHF. In DNA, the CDR3 is TGTGCCAGCAGCTTAGCGAGGGGGAACCCCGATAATCAGCCCCAGCATTTT. Full variable domain (outside the CDR3, taken from reference TRBV7-8 and TRBJ1-5): GAGVSQSPRYKVAKRGQDVALRCDPISGHVSLFWYQQALGQGPEFLTYFQNEAQLDKSGLPSDRFFAERPEGSVSTLKIQRTQQEDSAVYLCASSLARGNPDNQPQHFGDGTRLSIL.

The chain joins TRBV6-5 to TRBJ2-5, with D unclear. The CDR3 has 14 amino acids. The V and J ends lost 7 bases and 1 base respectively, with 13 bases between them. In germline, CDR1 is MNHEY, CDR2 SVGAGI. The DNA for the CDR3 is TGTGCCAGCATGCCAACGACTGGCCAAGAGACCCAGTACTTC. Translating gives CASMPTTGQETQYF.

The chain joins TRBV6-5 to TRBJ2-2; the D is unclear. V was cut by 5 bases and J by 11 bases, with 9 bases left in between. The V gene's germline CDR1 is MNHEY and CDR2 SVGAGI. This CDR3 has 11 residues. CDR3 sequence: CASSRASELFF. In DNA, the CDR3 is TGTGCCAGCAGTCGCGCCTCTGAGCTGTTTTTT.

This chain links TRBV5-5 with TRBJ1-5; the D gene is possibly TRBD1 (6 bases). The germline V and J ends were trimmed by 0 bases and 4 bases, with 11 bases remaining between them. The CDR3 is 15 amino acids. CDR1 is SGHKS and CDR2 is YYEKEE in the germline V gene (reference sequence). The CDR3 DNA reads TGTGCCAGCAGCTTGGAGGGACACAATAATCAGCCCCAGCATTTT. Protein: CASSLEGHNNQPQHF.

This chain joins TRBV10-3 and TRBJ2-5; D is uncertain. The length of the CDR3 is 14 residues. Trimming removed 0 bases from V and 2 bases from J, with 7 bases in between. CDR1 is ENHRY, CDR2 SYGVKD, per germline. The CDR3 DNA is TGTGCCATCAGTGAGTCGAACAGACAAGAGACCCAGTACTTC. Translation gives CAISESNRQETQYF.

The chain joins TRBV5-1 to TRBJ2-7; 8 bases match TRBD2. CDR3 size: 14 residues. The ends lost 4 bases at V and 3 bases at J; junction bases unmatched: 6. Germline V gene sequence: CDR1 SGHRS, CDR2 YFSETQ. CDR3 loop: CASSPGTSGYEQYF. The CDR3 DNA reads TGCGCCAGCAGCCCGGGAACTAGCGGCTACGAGCAGTACTTC.

The CDR3 sequence is CASSPRLGEQFF. In DNA form, the CDR3 reads TGTGCCAGCAGCCCCAGACTAGGGGAGCAGTTCTTC. The J gene is TRBJ2-1, the V gene TRBV7-3, with D perhaps matching TRBD2 (6 bases). Germline CDR1 reads SGHTA; CDR2 reads FQGTGA. The CDR3 extends over 12 amino acids. V was pared by 5 bases and J by 10 bases, with 12 bases between.

The chain links TRBV27 to TRBJ2-2; 9 bases map to TRBD1. Germline trimming cut 6 bases from V and 4 bases from J; bases unmatched to any gene: 9. Germline lookup yields CDR1 MNHEY and CDR2 SMNVEV (reference sequence). The CDR3 is 16 amino acids. The CDR3 spells CASRDYRGPFTGELFF. The CDR3 nucleotides read TGTGCCAGCAGGGATTACAGGGGGCCTTTCACCGGGGAGCTGTTTTTT.

The rearrangement joins TRBV30 to TRBJ2-7, with D perhaps TRBD2 (5 bases). The CDR3 loop spans 14 amino acids. The V and J ends lost 0 bases and 3 bases respectively, with 12 bases between them. Per the germline V gene, CDR1 is GTSNPN and CDR2 is SVGIG (reference sequence). The CDR3 coding sequence is TGTGCCTGGAGTGTACGCCCACTAGACTACGAGCAGTACTTC. Translating it yields CAWSVRPLDYEQYF.

The table lists this clone with a few counts. The chain links TRBV6-6 to TRBJ1-1, with TRBD1 matching over 7 bases. V lost 5 bases to trimming and J lost 6 bases; unmatched junction nucleotides: 9. CDR3 length: 14 residues. Germline lookup yields CDR1 MNHNY and CDR2 SVGAGI (reference sequence). CDR3 protein: CASSPNRDRPEAFF. The CDR3 coding sequence is TGTGCCAGCAGTCCTAACCGGGACAGACCTGAAGCTTTCTTT.

The V gene is TRBV9, the J gene TRBJ2-1, with 7 positions matching TRBD1. V shed 0 bases, J shed 2 bases, and the junction held 5 bases outside the gene matches. Germline loops: CDR1 SGDLS, CDR2 YYNGEE. This CDR3 spans 16 amino acids. CDR3 sequence reads: CASSVARDRAYNEQFF. In DNA, the CDR3 is TGTGCCAGCAGCGTAGCCAGGGACAGAGCCTACAATGAGCAGTTCTTC.

This clone was detected once. This chain uses TRBV4-3 with TRBJ2-7; 7 bases are shared with TRBD2. Germline V lookup: CDR1 LGHNA, CDR2 YSLEER. CDR3 length: 17 amino acids. V shed 1 base, J shed 2 bases, and the junction held 11 bases outside the gene matches. The CDR3 sequence is CASSQGPGGRGPYEQYF. Here the CDR3 DNA reads TGCGCCAGCAGCCAAGGGCCCGGGGGGAGGGGCCCCTACGAGCAGTACTTC.

V gene TRBV27 combines with J gene TRBJ2-7, with 7 bases lining up with TRBD2. This CDR3 contains 15 residues. Unmatched junction bases numbered 15, after V lost 6 bases and J lost 7 bases. CDR1 and CDR2 (germline): MNHEY, SMNVEV (reference sequence). Here the CDR3 DNA reads TGTGCCAGCAGCCTCGCGATAAGCGGGATAGGAGAGCAGTACTTC. Its translation is CASSLAISGIGEQYF.

The chain combines TRBV10-3 with TRBJ2-3; 12 nucleotides agree with TRBD2. With V trimmed by 4 bases and J by 2 bases, 7 bases remained unmatched. The CDR3 totals 17 residues. Looked up from germline, CDR1 is ENHRY and CDR2 is SYGVKD. CDR3 coding DNA: TGTGCCATCAGTGTCTGGCTAGCGGGAGGGAACACAGATACGCAGTATTTT. This encodes CAISVWLAGGNTDTQYF.

V and J are TRBV6-5 and TRBJ1-2; D uncertain. The CDR3 is 13 residues long. CDR1 is MNHEY and CDR2 is SVGAGI in the germline V gene. Trimming removed 4 bases at V and 7 bases at J, with 13 bases between. CDR3 sequence reads: CASSWASAGGYTF. The CDR3 coding sequence is TGTGCCAGCAGTTGGGCGTCGGCGGGTGGCTACACCTTC.

The chain carries TRBV5-4 and TRBJ2-2; TRBD1 is a possible D gene (5 bases). V dropped 2 bases and J dropped 1 base, with 6 bases sitting between them. The CDR3 totals 14 residues. The germline gives CDR1 SGHNT, CDR2 YYREEE (reference sequence). In DNA, the CDR3 is TGTGCCAGCAGCTTCGGACAGAACACCGGGGAGCTGTTTTTT. Amino acid sequence: CASSFGQNTGELFF.